This T cell receptor beta chain is drawn from a study of T cell responses to AZD1222 COVID-19 vaccine. Study-level results: Possibly, clonal diversity was underestimated; donors were largely white British and included more females. Spike-specific TCR breadth and depth went up after people got two AZD1222 doses.

Here immunoSEQ multiplex PCR was the method, and the copy in TCRdb shows in-frame clones only, minus some. The sample has approximately 120,000 clones, about 89% seen once; the top ten hold less than 8.5%. With regard to this clone: Its antigen is unidentified.

Germline-derived CDR1 and CDR2 are WNHNN and SYGVQD (reference sequence). The V gene lost 6 bases and the J gene lost 0 bases, with 12 bases spanning the gap. The CDR3 consists of 15 residues. This chain connects TRBV10-1 to TRBJ2-1; no clear D gene. The sequenced sample was peripheral blood, obtained on day 0 of AZD1222 vaccination. The sequence was obtained from an adult in good health. CDR3: CASSADQSSYNEQFF. In DNA, the CDR3 is TGCGCCAGCAGCGCAGACCAGAGCTCCTACAATGAGCAGTTCTTC.